Below are 20 T cell receptor beta chains sequenced from a single sample in a study of T cell responses to AZD1222 COVID-19 vaccine. The data were produced by immunoSEQ multiplex PCR, yet TCRdb's version contains in-frame clones alone and is incomplete. The sample includes approximately 190,000 clones, approximately 91% of them seen just once. The sequencing used peripheral blood, collected on day 0 of AZD1222 vaccination. The origin of the receptors is an adult in good health.

The chain combines TRBV5-6 with TRBJ1-1, with D possibly matching TRBD1 (5 bases). Trimming took off 3 bases at V and 4 bases at J, with 13 bases between the two ends. Germline V gene lookup returns CDR1 SGHDT and CDR2 YYEEEE. The CDR3 is 14 amino acids. CDR3 residues: CASSSWGGATEAFF. In nucleotides, the CDR3 is TGTGCCAGCAGCTCCTGGGGGGGAGCCACTGAAGCTTTCTTT.

The chain uses TRBV2 and TRBJ1-2; no definite D call. The V gene's germline CDR1 is SNHLY and CDR2 FYNNEI. This CDR3 spans 17 amino acids. Trimming stripped 3 bases from V and 0 bases from J, with 17 bases between. This chain's CDR3 is CASSDPERAETNYGYTF. CDR3 sequence (DNA): TGTGCCAGCAGTGACCCTGAGAGGGCAGAAACTAACTATGGCTACACCTTC. Combining the CDR3 with reference TRBV2 and TRBJ1-2 gives the whole variable domain EPEVTQTPSHQVTQMGQEVILRCVPISNHLYFYWYRQILGQKVEFLVSFYNNEISEKSEIFDDQFSVERPDGSNFTLKIRSTKLEDSAMYFCASSDPERAETNYGYTFGSGTRLTVV.

The chain joins TRBV7-9 to TRBJ2-2; D is unresolved. The CDR3 loop spans 13 amino acids. Germline V gene data show CDR1 as SEHNR and CDR2 as FQNEAQ (reference sequence). V lost 1 base and J 6 bases, leaving 6 bases between the germline ends. The CDR3 nucleotides read TGTGCCAGCAGCTTAGAGGGCCCCGGGGAGCTGTTTTTT. Protein sequence: CASSLEGPGELFF.

The chain uses TRBV4-1 and TRBJ2-7; D is perhaps TRBD2 (6 bases). This CDR3 contains 14 residues. The germline V and J ends were trimmed by 6 bases and 1 base, with 13 bases remaining between them. Per germline, CDR1 MGHRA and CDR2 YSYEKL. CDR3 coding DNA: TGCGCCAGCAGATCCTTTAGCGGATCCTACGAGCAGTACTTC. This codes for CASRSFSGSYEQYF.

This rearrangement joins TRBV27 to TRBJ2-3, with D possibly TRBD2 on 6 matching bases. This CDR3 spans 16 amino acids. The germline CDR1 and CDR2 sequences are MNHEY and SMNVEV (reference sequence). Trimming took 3 bases from V and 2 from J, leaving 15 bases between them. CDR3 in DNA: TGTGCCAGCAGTTTGTATATTCGGGAGTACACAGATACGCAGTATTTT. It specifies CASSLYIREYTDTQYF.

This chain links TRBV3-1 (or the pseudogene TRBV3-2) with TRBJ1-2; possible D gene TRBD1, 5 bases. CDR3 length equals 14 residues. V lost 4 bases, J lost 1 base, and 10 bases lay in between. Per germline, CDR1 LGHDT and CDR2 YNNKEL (reference sequence). The CDR3 region is CASSRPGGNYGYTF. For the CDR3, the DNA is TGTGCCAGCAGCCGACCCGGGGGTAACTATGGCTACACCTTC.

This chain joins TRBV5-4 and TRBJ1-4, with D perhaps TRBD1 (6 bases). The germline V and J ends were trimmed by 5 bases and 8 bases, with 22 bases remaining between them. CDR1 is SGHNT and CDR2 is YYREEE in the germline V gene (reference sequence). This CDR3 spans 16 amino acids. Here the CDR3 reads CASSRGGGTIEEKLFF. In nucleotides, the CDR3 is TGTGCCAGCAGTAGGGGCGGCGGGACAATAGAAGAAAAACTGTTTTTT.

The chain carries TRBV5-4 and TRBJ1-3; D is unresolved. There are 14 residues in the CDR3. V was clipped by 5 bases and J by 1 base, with 10 bases between them. Per germline, CDR1 SGHNT and CDR2 YYREEE (reference sequence). CDR3 region: CASRSMGSGNTIYF. The CDR3 DNA sequence: TGTGCCAGCAGGAGCATGGGGTCTGGAAACACCATATATTTT. The complete variable domain, with remaining parts taken from reference TRBV5-4 and TRBJ1-3, reads ETGVTQSPTHLIKTRGQQVTLRCSSQSGHNTVSWYQQALGQGPQFIFQYYREEENGRGNFPPRFSGLQFPNYSSELNVNALELDDSALYLCASRSMGSGNTIYFGEGSWLTVV.

The rearrangement joins TRBV10-3 to TRBJ2-7; D possibly uses TRBD1 or TRBD2 (5 bases each). CDR1 is ENHRY and CDR2 is SYGVKD in the germline V gene. The CDR3 consists of 13 residues. Between the trimmed V and J ends, which lost 8 bases and 3 bases, there was a span of 14 bases. The CDR3 loop reads CAIAGTPIYEQYF. The CDR3 DNA is TGTGCCATCGCCGGGACCCCGATCTACGAGCAGTACTTC.

The V and J genes are TRBV2 and TRBJ2-7; D gene unclear. CDR1 and CDR2 (germline): SNHLY, FYNNEI. V lost 4 bases to trimming and J lost 5 bases, with 9 bases between them. The CDR3 runs to 12 residues. CDR3 sequence reads: CASSGSRDEQYF. The DNA for the CDR3 is TGTGCCAGCAGTGGGAGCCGAGACGAGCAGTACTTC. The full variable domain, rest sourced from reference TRBV2 and TRBJ2-7, is EPEVTQTPSHQVTQMGQEVILRCVPISNHLYFYWYRQILGQKVEFLVSFYNNEISEKSEIFDDQFSVERPDGSNFTLKIRSTKLEDSAMYFCASSGSRDEQYFGPGTRLTVT.

The chain couples TRBV3-1 (or the pseudogene TRBV3-2) to TRBJ2-2; TRBD2 matches at 9 bases. The V gene end was trimmed by 1 base and the J gene end by 4 bases; junction bases not matched to a gene: 7. From germline, CDR1 is LGHDT and CDR2 YNNKEL (reference sequence). The length of the CDR3 is 17 residues. The DNA for the CDR3 is TGTGCCAGCAGCCAAGTTAGCGGGGGACCCGGCACCGGGGAGCTGTTTTTT. Translated, it gives CASSQVSGGPGTGELFF.

The rearrangement uses TRBV5-1 and TRBJ2-5; D not resolved. The CDR3 is made up of 13 amino acids. Trimming cost V 1 base and J 0 bases, with 4 bases left between them. Per germline, CDR1 SGHRS and CDR2 YFSETQ. The CDR3, as DNA: TGCGCCAGCAGCTTGCGGCACCAAGAGACCCAGTACTTC. Translating it yields CASSLRHQETQYF.

The V call is TRBV7-8, the J call TRBJ2-1; 8 nucleotides align to TRBD1. CDR1 and CDR2 (germline): SGHVS, FQNEAQ. The junction had 5 bases not matched to a gene; V was cut back by 3 bases and J by 10 bases. This CDR3 has 13 amino acids. The CDR3 DNA reads TGTGCCAGCAGCTTCGACAGGGGAGGAGAGCAGTTCTTC. Amino acids: CASSFDRGGEQFF.

The rearrangement links TRBV21-1 to TRBJ1-5; the table's D call of TRBD1 was not tested on the DNA. TRBV21-1 is a pseudogene segment. There are 17 residues in the CDR3. The chain's CDR3 is CASSKGGDRAFNQPQHF. Written as DNA, the CDR3 is TGTGCCAGCAGCAAGGGGGGGGACAGGGCTTTCAATCAGCCCCAGCATTTT.

V usage is TRBV2 and J usage is TRBJ2-6, with D possibly being TRBD2 (5 bases). This CDR3 region has 14 residues. Germline assignment: CDR1 SNHLY and CDR2 FYNNEI. V lost 10 bases to trimming and J lost 0 bases, with 10 bases between them. The DNA of the CDR3 is TGTGCCATCTCGGGGAACTCTGGGGCCAACGTCCTGACTTTC. This sequence encodes CAISGNSGANVLTF.

The CDR3, as DNA: TGTGCCAGCAGCTCCCCTGGAGAGCGAGGCGGGACCCAGTACTTC. Translating gives CASSSPGERGGTQYF. The chain links TRBV7-7 to TRBJ2-5; D unclear. Germline V gene sequence: CDR1 SSHAT, CDR2 FNYEAQ (reference sequence). The CDR3 is 15 residues long. The ends were cut back, 4 bases at V and 7 bases at J, with 19 bases in the middle.

The table lists this clone with a count of one. The gene calls are TRBV18 and TRBJ2-3, with TRBD2 matching over 11 bases. Trimming took 2 bases from V and 4 from J; bases not matched to a gene: 2. This CDR3 spans 15 amino acids. Per the germline V gene, CDR1 is KGHSH and CDR2 is LQKENI. CDR3: CASSPIAGGPDTQYF. As DNA, the CDR3 is TGTGCCAGCTCACCAATAGCGGGGGGGCCAGATACGCAGTATTTT.

This chain uses TRBV7-9 with TRBJ1-1, with a weak D call TRBD1 (5 bases). Germline CDR1 reads SEHNR; CDR2 reads FQNEAQ (reference sequence). V lost 3 bases, J lost 6 bases, and 5 bases lay in between. This CDR3 is 11 amino acids long. This CDR3 is CASSLTAEAFF. DNA for the CDR3: TGTGCCAGCAGCTTGACAGCTGAAGCTTTCTTT.

J is TRBJ1-2 and V is TRBV28; TRBD1 agrees at 7 bases. This CDR3 spans 14 amino acids. With 3 bases clipped from V and 7 bases from J, the junction kept 8 bases outside the gene matches. Per the germline V gene, CDR1 is MDHEN and CDR2 is SYDVKM. In DNA, the CDR3 is TGTGCCAGCAGTTTGGGGAGACAGGGTGCTGGCTACACCTTC. As protein: CASSLGRQGAGYTF.

V and J are TRBV29-1 and TRBJ2-3; D perhaps matches TRBD2 (6 bases). V lost 2 bases, J lost 6 bases, and 15 bases lay in between. There are 14 residues in the CDR3. CDR1 and CDR2 from the germline V gene are SQVTM and ANQGSEA. CDR3 protein: CSVENRDSWDTQYF. CDR3 DNA: TGCAGCGTTGAAAATCGGGACTCTTGGGATACGCAGTATTTT.